This TCR beta chain was sequenced for a study of blood T cell repertoires in COVID-19. Study overall: COVID-19 samples collected from the United States, Italy and Spain covered acute and convalescent phases. PBMCs, B-cell-depleted T cells, or T cells provided the cDNA or gDNA that made up the material.

Here immunoSEQ multiplex PCR was the method, and the copy in TCRdb shows in-frame clones only, minus some. The sample includes approximately 170,000 clones, approximately 86% of them seen just once. This clone was seen only once. The CDR3 covers 15 residues. Per germline, CDR1 LNHDA and CDR2 SQIVND (reference sequence). J gave up 4 bases and V 5 bases, and 6 bases lay outside the gene matches. The specimen was peripheral blood. This TCR derives from a man aged 50 to 59 with active or convalescent COVID-19. The chain joins TRBV19 to TRBJ1-2, with 11 bases matching TRBD1. The CDR3 DNA sequence: TGTGCCAGTAGTCCCACCGGGACAGGGGGCTATGGCTACACCTTC. It specifies CASSPTGTGGYGYTF.